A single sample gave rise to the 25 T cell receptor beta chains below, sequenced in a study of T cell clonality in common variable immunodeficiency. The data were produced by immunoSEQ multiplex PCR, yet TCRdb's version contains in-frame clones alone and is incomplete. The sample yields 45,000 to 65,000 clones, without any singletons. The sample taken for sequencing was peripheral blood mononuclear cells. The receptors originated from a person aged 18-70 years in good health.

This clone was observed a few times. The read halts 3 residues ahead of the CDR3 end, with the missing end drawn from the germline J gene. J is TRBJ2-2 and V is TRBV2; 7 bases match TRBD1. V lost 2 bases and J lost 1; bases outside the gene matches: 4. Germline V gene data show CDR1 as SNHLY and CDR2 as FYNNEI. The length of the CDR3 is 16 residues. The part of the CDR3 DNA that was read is TGTGCCAGCAGTGAAAGGGGGCCACGGAACACCGGGGAG. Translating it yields CASSERGPRNTGE. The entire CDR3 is CASSERGPRNTGELFF.

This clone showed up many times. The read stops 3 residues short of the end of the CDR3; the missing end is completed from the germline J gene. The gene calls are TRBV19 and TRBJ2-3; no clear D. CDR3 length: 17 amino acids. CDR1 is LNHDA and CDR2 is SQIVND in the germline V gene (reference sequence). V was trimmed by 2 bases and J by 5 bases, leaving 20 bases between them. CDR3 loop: CASSIYGRANQIDTQYF. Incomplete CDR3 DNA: TGTGCCAGTAGTATATATGGTAGGGCTAACCAAATAGATACG.

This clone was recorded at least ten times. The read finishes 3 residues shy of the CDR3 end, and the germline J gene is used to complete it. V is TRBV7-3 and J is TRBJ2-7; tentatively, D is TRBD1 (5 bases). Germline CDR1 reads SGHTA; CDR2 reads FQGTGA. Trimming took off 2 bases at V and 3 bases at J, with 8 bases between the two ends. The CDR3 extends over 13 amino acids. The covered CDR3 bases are TGTGCCAGCAGCTTAGTCGACAGCTACGAG. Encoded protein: CASSLVDSYE. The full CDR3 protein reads CASSLVDSYEQYF.

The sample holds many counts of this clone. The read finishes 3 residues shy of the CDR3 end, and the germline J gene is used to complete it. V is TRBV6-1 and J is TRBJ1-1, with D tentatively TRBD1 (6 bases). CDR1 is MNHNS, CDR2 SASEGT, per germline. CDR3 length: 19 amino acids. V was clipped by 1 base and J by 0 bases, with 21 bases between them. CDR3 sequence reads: CASSEEWGHEGRMNTEAFF. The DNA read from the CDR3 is TGTGCCAGCAGTGAAGAATGGGGGCACGAGGGACGAATGAACACTGAA.

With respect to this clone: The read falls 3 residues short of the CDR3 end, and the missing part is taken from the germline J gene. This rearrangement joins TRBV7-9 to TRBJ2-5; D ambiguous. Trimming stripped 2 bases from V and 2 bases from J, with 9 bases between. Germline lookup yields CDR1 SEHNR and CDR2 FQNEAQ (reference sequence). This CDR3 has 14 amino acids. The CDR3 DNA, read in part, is TGTGCCAGCAGCTTATATAGCCCACAAGAGACC. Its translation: CASSLYSPQET. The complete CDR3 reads CASSLYSPQETQYF. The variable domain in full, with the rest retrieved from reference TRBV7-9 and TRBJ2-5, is DTGVSQNPRHKITKRGQNVTFRCDPISEHNRLYWYRQTLGQGPEFLTYFQNEAQLEKSRLLSDRFSAERPKGSFSTLEIQRTEQGDSAMYLCASSLYSPQETQYFGPGTRLLVL.

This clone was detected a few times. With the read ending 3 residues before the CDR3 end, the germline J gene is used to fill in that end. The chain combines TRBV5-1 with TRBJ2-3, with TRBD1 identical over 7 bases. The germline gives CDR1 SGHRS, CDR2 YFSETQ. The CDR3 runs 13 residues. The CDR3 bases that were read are TGCGCCAGCAGCGGGACAGTCCAAGAGACG. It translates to CASSGTVQET. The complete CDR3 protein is CASSGTVQETQYF.

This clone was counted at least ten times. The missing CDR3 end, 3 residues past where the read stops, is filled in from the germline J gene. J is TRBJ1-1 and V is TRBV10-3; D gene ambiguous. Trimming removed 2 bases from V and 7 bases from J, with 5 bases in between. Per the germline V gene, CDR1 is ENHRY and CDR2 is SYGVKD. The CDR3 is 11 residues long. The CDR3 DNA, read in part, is TGTGCCATCAGTGAGCATAGTGAA. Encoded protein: CAISEHSE. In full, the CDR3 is CAISEHSEAFF.

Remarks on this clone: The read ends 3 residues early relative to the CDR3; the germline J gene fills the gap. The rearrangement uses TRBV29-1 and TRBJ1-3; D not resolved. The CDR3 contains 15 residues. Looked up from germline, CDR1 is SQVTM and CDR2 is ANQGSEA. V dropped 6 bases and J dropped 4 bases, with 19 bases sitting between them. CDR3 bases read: TGCAGCGTGACCGGTTGGAGGGCTGGCGGAAACACC. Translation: CSVTGWRAGGNT. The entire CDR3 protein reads CSVTGWRAGGNTIYF.

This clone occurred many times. Partial CDR3 DNA: TGTGCCAGCAGTGAGGACAGGGGCTACGAG. This translates into CASSEDRGYE. The full CDR3 reads CASSEDRGYEQYF. The chain employs TRBV6-1 and TRBJ2-7; 9 positions agree with TRBD1. The missing CDR3 end, 3 residues past where the read stops, is filled in from the germline J gene. The CDR3 totals 13 residues. Germline V gene sequence: CDR1 MNHNS, CDR2 SASEGT. Trimming removed 3 bases from V and 3 bases from J; junction bases left unmatched: 0.

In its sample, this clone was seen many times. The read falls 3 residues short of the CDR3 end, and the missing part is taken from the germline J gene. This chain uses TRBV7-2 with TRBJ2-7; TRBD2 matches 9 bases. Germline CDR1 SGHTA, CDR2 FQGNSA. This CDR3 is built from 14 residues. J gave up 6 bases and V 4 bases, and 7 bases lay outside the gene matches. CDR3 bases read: TGTGCCAGCAGCTCGGGACTAGCCCTCGTCGAG. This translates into CASSSGLALVE. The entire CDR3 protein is CASSSGLALVEQYF.

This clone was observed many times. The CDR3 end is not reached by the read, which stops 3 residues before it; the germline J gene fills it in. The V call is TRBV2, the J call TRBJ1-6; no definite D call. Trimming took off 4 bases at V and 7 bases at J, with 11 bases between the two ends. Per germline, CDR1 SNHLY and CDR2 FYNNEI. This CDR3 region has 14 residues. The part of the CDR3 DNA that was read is TGTGCCAGCAGTGTGGCGGGGTACAATTCACCC. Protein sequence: CASSVAGYNSP. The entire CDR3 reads CASSVAGYNSPLHF.

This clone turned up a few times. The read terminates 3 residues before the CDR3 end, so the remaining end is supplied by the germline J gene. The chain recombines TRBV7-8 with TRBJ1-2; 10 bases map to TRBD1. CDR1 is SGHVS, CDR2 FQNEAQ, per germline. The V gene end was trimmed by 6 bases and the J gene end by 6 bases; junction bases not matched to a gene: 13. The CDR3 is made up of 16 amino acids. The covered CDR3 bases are TGTGCCAGCAGTTCACCGGGACAGGGGACTTTGGATGGC. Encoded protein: CASSSPGQGTLDG. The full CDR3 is CASSSPGQGTLDGYTF.

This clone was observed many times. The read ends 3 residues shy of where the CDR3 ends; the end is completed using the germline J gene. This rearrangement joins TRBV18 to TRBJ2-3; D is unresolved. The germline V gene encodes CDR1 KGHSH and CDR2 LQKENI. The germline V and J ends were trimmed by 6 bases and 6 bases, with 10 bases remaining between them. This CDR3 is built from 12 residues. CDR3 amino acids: CASSPSADTQYF. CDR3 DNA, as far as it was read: TGTGCCAGCTCCCCATCCGCGGATACG.

CDR3 DNA (partial): TGTGCCAGCAGCATAGACAGCTCTGGAAACACC. As protein: CASSIDSSGNT. The entire CDR3 protein is CASSIDSSGNTIYF. The genes are TRBV7-2 and TRBJ1-3; weak D call: TRBD1 (5 bases). The CDR3 goes on 3 residues after the read ends, and that part is filled in from the germline J gene. The CDR3 runs 14 residues. The germline V and J ends were trimmed by 5 bases and 0 bases, with 8 bases remaining between them. The germline V gene has CDR1 SGHTA and CDR2 FQGNSA.

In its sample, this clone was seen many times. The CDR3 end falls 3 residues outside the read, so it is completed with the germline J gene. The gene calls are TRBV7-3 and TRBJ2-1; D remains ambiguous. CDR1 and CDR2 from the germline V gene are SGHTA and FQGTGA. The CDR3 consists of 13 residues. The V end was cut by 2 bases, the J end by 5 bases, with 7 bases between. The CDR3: CASSLGKDNEQFF. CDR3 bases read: TGTGCCAGCAGCTTAGGTAAGGACAATGAG.

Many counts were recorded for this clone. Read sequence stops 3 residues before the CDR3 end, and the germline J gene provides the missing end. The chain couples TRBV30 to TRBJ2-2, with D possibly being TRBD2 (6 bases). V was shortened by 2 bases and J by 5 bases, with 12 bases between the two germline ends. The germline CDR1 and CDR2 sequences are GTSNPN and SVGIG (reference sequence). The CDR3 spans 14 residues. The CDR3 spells CAWSPGRWTGELFF. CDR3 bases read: TGTGCCTGGAGTCCGGGGAGGTGGACCGGGGAG.

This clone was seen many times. The CDR3 bases that were read are TGCAGTGCTAGAGGACTAGCGGACTCCTACAATGAG. Translation: CSARGLADSYNE. The whole CDR3 is CSARGLADSYNEQFF. The rearrangement uses TRBV20-1 and TRBJ2-1; 9 nucleotides line up with TRBD2. The CDR3 is cut off 3 residues early in the read; its end comes from the germline J gene. This CDR3 has 15 residues. The V gene end was trimmed by 1 base and the J gene end by 0 bases; junction bases not matched to a gene: 1. CDR1 is DFQATT, CDR2 SNEGSKA, per germline (reference sequence).

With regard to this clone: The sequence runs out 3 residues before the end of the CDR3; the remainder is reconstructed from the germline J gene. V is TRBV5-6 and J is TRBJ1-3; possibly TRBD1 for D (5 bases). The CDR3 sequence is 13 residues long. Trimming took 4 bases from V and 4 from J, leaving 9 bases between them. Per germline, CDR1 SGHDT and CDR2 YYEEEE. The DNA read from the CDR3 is TGTGCCAGCAGCCCAGGGTCCGGAAACACC. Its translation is CASSPGSGNT. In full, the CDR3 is CASSPGSGNTIYF.

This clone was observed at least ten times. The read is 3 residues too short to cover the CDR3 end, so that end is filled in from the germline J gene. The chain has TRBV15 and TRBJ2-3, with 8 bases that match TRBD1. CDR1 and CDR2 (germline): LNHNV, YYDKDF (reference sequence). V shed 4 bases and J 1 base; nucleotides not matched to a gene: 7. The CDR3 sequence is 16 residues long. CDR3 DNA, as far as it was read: TGTGCCACCAGCACATTCCTACAGGGGGGCACAGATACG. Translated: CATSTFLQGGTDT. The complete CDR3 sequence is CATSTFLQGGTDTQYF.

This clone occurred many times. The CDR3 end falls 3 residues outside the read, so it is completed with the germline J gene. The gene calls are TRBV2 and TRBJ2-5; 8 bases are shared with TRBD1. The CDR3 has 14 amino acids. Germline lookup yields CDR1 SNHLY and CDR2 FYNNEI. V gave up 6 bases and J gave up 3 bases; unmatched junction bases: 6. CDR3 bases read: TGTGCCAGCAGCATTCGGACAGGGAAAGAGACC. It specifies CASSIRTGKET. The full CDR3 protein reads CASSIRTGKETQYF.

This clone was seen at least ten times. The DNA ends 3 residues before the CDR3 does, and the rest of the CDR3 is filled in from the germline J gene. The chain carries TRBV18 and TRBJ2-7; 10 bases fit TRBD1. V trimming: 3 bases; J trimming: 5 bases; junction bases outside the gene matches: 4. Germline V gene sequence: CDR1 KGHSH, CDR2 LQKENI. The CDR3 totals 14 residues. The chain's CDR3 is CASSPGTGVHEQYF. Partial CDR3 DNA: TGTGCCAGCTCACCCGGGACAGGGGTCCACGAG.

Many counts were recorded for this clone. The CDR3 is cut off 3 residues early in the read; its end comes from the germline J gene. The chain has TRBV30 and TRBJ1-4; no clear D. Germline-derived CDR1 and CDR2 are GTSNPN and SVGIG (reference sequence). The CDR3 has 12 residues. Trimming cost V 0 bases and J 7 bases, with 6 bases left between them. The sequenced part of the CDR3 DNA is TGTGCCTGGAGTGTAGGGTTTGAAAAA. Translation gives CAWSVGFEK. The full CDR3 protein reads CAWSVGFEKLFF.

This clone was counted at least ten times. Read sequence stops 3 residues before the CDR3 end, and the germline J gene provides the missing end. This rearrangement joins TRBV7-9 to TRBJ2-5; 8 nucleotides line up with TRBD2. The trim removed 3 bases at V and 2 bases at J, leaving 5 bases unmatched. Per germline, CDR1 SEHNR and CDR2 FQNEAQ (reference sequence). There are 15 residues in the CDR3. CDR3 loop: CASSLSSGPQETQYF. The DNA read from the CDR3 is TGTGCCAGCAGCTTGTCTAGCGGGCCACAAGAGACC.

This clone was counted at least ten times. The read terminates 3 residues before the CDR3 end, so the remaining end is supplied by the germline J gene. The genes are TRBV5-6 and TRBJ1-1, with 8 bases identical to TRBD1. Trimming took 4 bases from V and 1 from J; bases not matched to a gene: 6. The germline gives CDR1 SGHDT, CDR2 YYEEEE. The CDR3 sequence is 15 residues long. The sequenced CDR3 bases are TGTGCCAGCAGCCAAAACGACAGGGGGAACACTGAA. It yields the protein CASSQNDRGNTE. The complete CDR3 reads CASSQNDRGNTEAFF.

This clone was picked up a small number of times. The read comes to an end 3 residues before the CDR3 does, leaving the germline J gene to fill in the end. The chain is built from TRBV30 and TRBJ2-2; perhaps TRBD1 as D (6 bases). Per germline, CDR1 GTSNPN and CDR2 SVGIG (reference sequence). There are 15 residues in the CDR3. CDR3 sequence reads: CAWSTSGTTNEKLFF. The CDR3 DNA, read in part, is TGTGCCTGGAGTACTTCCGGGACAACGAATGAAAAG.